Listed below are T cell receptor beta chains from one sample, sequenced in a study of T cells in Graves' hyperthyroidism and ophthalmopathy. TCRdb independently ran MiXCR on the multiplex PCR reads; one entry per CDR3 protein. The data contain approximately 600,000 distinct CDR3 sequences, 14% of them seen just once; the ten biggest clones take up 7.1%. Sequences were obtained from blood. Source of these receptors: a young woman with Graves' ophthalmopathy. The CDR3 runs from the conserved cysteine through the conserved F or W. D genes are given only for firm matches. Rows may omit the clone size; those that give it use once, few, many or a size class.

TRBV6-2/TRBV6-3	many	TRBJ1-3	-	TGTGCCGGATCGGACGGGGGCTCTGGAAACACCATATATTTT	CAGSDGGSGNTIYF
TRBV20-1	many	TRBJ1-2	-	TGCAGTGCTATTGGCCGGGCGTACTATGGCTACACCTTC	CSAIGRAYYGYTF
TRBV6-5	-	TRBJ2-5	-	TGTGCCAGCAGTTACTCGCGGAGAGGTCACCAAGAGACCCAGTACTTC	CASSYSRRGHQETQYF
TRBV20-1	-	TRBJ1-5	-	TGCAGTGCTAGTCGCCTCGGGTGGTATCAGCCCCAGCATTTT	CSASRLGWYQPQHF
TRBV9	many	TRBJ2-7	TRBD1	TGTGCCAGCAGCGCGGGACAGGGGAATTACGAGCAGTACTTC	CASSAGQGNYEQYF
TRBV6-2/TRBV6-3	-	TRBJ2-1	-	TGTGCCAGCAGTTGGCTAGCAACCAATGAGCAGTTCTTC	CASSWLATNEQFF
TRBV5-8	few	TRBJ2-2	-	TGTGCCAGCAGCTTTGATTTTACCGGGGAGCTGTTTTTT	CASSFDFTGELFF
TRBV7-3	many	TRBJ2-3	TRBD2	TGTGCCAGCAGCTTATCTAAGGTAGCGGGACCCACAGATACGCAGTATTTT	CASSLSKVAGPTDTQYF
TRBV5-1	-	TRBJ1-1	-	TGCGCCAGCAGCTTGTCTGGGGACACTGAAGATTTCTTT	CASSLSGDTEDFF
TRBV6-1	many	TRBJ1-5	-	TGTGCCAGCAGTTTTGCCCTCAATCAGCCCCAGCATTTT	CASSFALNQPQHF
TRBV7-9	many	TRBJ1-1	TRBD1	TGTGCCAGCAGCGAACCGGGACAGGGGAACACTGAAGCTTTCTTT	CASSEPGQGNTEAFF
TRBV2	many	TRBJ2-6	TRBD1	TGTGCCAGCAGTCCAGGACAGGGAGCTGGGGCCAACGTCCTGACTTTC	CASSPGQGAGANVLTF
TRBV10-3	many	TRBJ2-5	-	TGTGCCATCAGTGAGTCAACAGGACAAGAGACCCAGTACTTC	CAISESTGQETQYF
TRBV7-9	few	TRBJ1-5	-	TGTGCCAGCAGCCCCGGAGAGGCTCAGCCCCAGCATTTT	CASSPGEAQPQHF
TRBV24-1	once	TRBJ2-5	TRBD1	TGTGCCACCAGTGATTCACAGGGGGCGGGTGAGACCCAGTACTTC	CATSDSQGAGETQYF
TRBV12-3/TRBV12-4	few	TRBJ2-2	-	TGTGCCAGCACCAAAGGGTGGCACGGGGAGCTGTTTTTT	CASTKGWHGELFF
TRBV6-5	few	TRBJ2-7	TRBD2	TGTGCCAGCAGTTACCGCTGGGTTTGGCTAGCGGGAGTAGACGAGCAGTACTTC	CASSYRWVWLAGVDEQYF
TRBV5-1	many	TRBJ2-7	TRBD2	TGCGCCAGCAGACTAGCGGGAAGGAACGAGCAGTACTTC	CASRLAGRNEQYF
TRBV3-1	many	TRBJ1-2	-	TGTGCCAGCAGAGGGACATCCTTGAACTATGGCTACACCTTC	CASRGTSLNYGYTF
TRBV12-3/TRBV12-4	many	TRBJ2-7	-	TGTGCCAGCAGTTTGTGGGACACGCGGAGAGACGAGCAGTACTTC	CASSLWDTRRDEQYF
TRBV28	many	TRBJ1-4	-	TGTGCCAGCAGTTTGATGGGGGGCACTAATGAAAAACTGTTTTTT	CASSLMGGTNEKLFF
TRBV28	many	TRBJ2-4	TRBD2	TGTGCCAGCCAGGGACTAGCGGGAGGCGGTGGCAAAAACATTCAGTACTTC	CASQGLAGGGGKNIQYF
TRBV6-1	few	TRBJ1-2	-	TGTGCCAGCAGTGATCAACGGGGGGCTAATGGCTACACCTTC	CASSDQRGANGYTF
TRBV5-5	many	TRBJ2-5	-	TGTGCCAGCAGCTTGGAATACCGGCTGTACCAAGAGACCCAGTACTTC	CASSLEYRLYQETQYF
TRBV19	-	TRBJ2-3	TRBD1	TGTGCCAGTAGTATAAGGGACAGAGATACGCAGTATTTT	CASSIRDRDTQYF
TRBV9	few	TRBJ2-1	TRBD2	TGTGCCAGCAGCGTAAAAGGACCAGAGTTCAGACTAGCGGGAGGGGGGAGCTCCTACAATGAGCAGTTCTTC	CASSVKGPEFRLAGGGSSYNEQFF
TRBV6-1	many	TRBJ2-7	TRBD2	TGTGCCAGCAGTCCCAGCGGGAGGGTGTCCTACGAGCAGTACTTC	CASSPSGRVSYEQYF
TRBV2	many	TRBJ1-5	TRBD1	TGTGCCAGCACCGCTTCAGGGGGAGATCAGCCCCAGCATTTT	CASTASGGDQPQHF
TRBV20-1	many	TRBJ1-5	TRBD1	TGCAGTGCTAGGGGGACAGGGGGCTACGATGGTGTCCCCCAGCCCCAGCATTTT	CSARGTGGYDGVPQPQHF
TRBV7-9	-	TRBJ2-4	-	TGTGCCAGCAGCCTAGGGACGCGAAAAAACATTCAGTACTTC	CASSLGTRKNIQYF
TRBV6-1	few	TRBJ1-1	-	TGTGCCAGCAGCCCCTCCCGGGGCGGGAACACTGAAGCTTTCTTT	CASSPSRGGNTEAFF
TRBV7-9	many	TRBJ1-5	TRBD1	TGTGCCAGCAGCACCGGACAGGATGGTCAGCCCCAGCATTTT	CASSTGQDGQPQHF
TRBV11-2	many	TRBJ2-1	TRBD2	TGTGCCAGCAGCCCTAGCGGGAGGATCGAGCAGTTCTTC	CASSPSGRIEQFF
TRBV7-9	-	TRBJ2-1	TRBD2	TGTGCCAGCAGCCTAGGGAGGGGTAATTACAATGAGCAGTTCTTC	CASSLGRGNYNEQFF
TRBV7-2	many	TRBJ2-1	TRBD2	TGTGCCAGCAGCCGTGGACTAGCGGGGAGCGGAGAGCAGTTCTTC	CASSRGLAGSGEQFF
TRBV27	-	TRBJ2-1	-	TGTGCCAGCAGTCCCAGGGGTGCCAATGAGCAGTTCTTC	CASSPRGANEQFF
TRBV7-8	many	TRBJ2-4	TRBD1	TGTGCCAGCAGCTTCACGGGACAGGGGTTCTCTCAGTACTTC	CASSFTGQGFSQYF
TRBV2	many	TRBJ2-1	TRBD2	TGTGCCAGCAGTGATCTAAATAGCGGGAGCTCCTACAATGAGCAGTTCTTC	CASSDLNSGSSYNEQFF
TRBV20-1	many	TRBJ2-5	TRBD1	TGCAGTGCCCCCGACAGGGGAGAGACCCAGTACTTC	CSAPDRGETQYF
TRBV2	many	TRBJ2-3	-	TGTGCCAGCAGTGTTGGGGGGGCGAGCAATACGCAGTATTTT	CASSVGGASNTQYF